Below, 16 T cell receptor beta chains from the same sample are listed, as sequenced in a study of T cell changes during pregnancy in multiple sclerosis. Assay used: immunoSEQ multiplex PCR; TCRdb lists only in-frame clones, some missing. The sample includes more than 55,000 clones, roughly 91% seen only once; the top ten take approximately 5.8%. The sample here was peripheral blood, taken in the third trimester of pregnancy. The source is a female donor in good health, enrolled as a control in a pregnancy study.

This clone showed up just a few times. The J gene is TRBJ1-5, the V gene TRBV5-1; D ambiguous. This CDR3 spans 13 amino acids. Germline CDR1 and CDR2: SGHRS and YFSETQ. The germline V and J ends were trimmed by 2 bases and 5 bases, with 8 bases remaining between them. CDR3 amino acids: CASSFEGDQPQHF. The CDR3 DNA reads as TGCGCCAGCAGCTTCGAGGGAGATCAGCCCCAGCATTTT.

CDR3 DNA: TGTGCCAGCAGCGTAGCTCCAGGAAACACAGATACGCAGTATTTT. It encodes CASSVAPGNTDTQYF. The chain employs TRBV9 and TRBJ2-3; D call uncertain. Germline CDR1 SGDLS, CDR2 YYNGEE. V lost 0 bases, J lost 2 bases, and 10 bases lay in between. The CDR3 contains 15 residues.

The chain is built from TRBV19 and TRBJ1-5, with D possibly being TRBD1 (6 bases). This CDR3 spans 16 amino acids. Germline lookup yields CDR1 LNHDA and CDR2 SQIVND (reference sequence). With 0 bases removed from V and 5 bases from J, the gap between germline ends came to 14 bases. The CDR3, as DNA: TGTGCCAGTAGTATAGATCTATGGGACACCTATCAGCCCCAGCATTTT. It codes for CASSIDLWDTYQPQHF.

The rearrangement links TRBV2 to TRBJ1-1; D gene ambiguous. The CDR3 consists of 13 residues. The V end lost 4 bases, the J end lost 1 base, and 7 bases lay between the germline ends. CDR1 is SNHLY and CDR2 is FYNNEI in the germline V gene. The DNA for the CDR3 is TGTGCCAGCAGTGTATCACAGAACACTGAAGCTTTCTTT. As protein: CASSVSQNTEAFF.

The chain combines TRBV10-3 with TRBJ1-2, with a possible D match to TRBD1 (6 bases). This CDR3 is 13 amino acids long. CDR1 is ENHRY and CDR2 is SYGVKD in the germline V gene. Deletions cut 11 bases from V and 1 base from J, with 14 bases between. The CDR3 protein is CAVSDRNNYGYTF. The DNA of the CDR3 is TGTGCCGTCTCTGACAGGAATAACTATGGCTACACCTTC.

This clone was recorded a few times. The CDR3 sequence: CASSAAGLNSPLHF. The CDR3, as DNA: TGTGCCAGCAGCGCCGCAGGACTAAATTCACCCCTCCACTTT. The chain combines TRBV5-4 with TRBJ1-6; D uncertain. In germline, CDR1 is SGHNT, CDR2 YYREEE (reference sequence). V was trimmed by 4 bases and J by 7 bases, leaving 12 bases between them. CDR3 size: 14 residues.

The chain uses TRBV7-2 and TRBJ2-5; 7 nucleotides align to TRBD2. The CDR3 length is 15 residues. Germline assignment: CDR1 SGHTA and CDR2 FQGNSA. The ends lost 1 base at V and 7 bases at J; junction bases unmatched: 9. In DNA, the CDR3 is TGTGCCAGCAGCTTAGTGGGGCGGGAGTCGGGGACCCAGTACTTC. Translation: CASSLVGRESGTQYF.

This clone has only a few counts. The chain uses TRBV29-1 and TRBJ1-2, with 8 bases that match TRBD1. This CDR3 is 15 amino acids long. With V trimmed by 4 bases and J by 8 bases, 15 bases remained unmatched. Per the germline V gene, CDR1 is SQVTM and CDR2 is ANQGSEA. The CDR3 region has the DNA TGCAGCGTTGTCCAATCTCACACAGGGGGTGGAGGCTACACCTTC. This translates into CSVVQSHTGGGGYTF.

The rearrangement uses TRBV11-2 and TRBJ1-2; 7 nucleotides match TRBD1. Trimming at V came to 1 base and at J to 7 bases, leaving 6 bases not matched to a gene. This CDR3 region has 14 residues. CDR1 and CDR2 from the germline V gene are SGHAT and FQNNGV. The DNA for the CDR3 is TGTGCCAGCAGCTTAGGACAGGGTTACGGTGGCTACACCTTC. Its translation: CASSLGQGYGGYTF.

The CDR3 coding sequence is TGTGCCAGCAGGAAGACAGGGTTAATCTATGGCTACACCTTC. This gives the protein CASRKTGLIYGYTF. The rearrangement links TRBV5-4 to TRBJ1-2; 7 bases are a match to TRBD1. V lost 5 bases and J lost 4; bases outside the gene matches: 8. Per the germline V gene, CDR1 is SGHNT and CDR2 is YYREEE (reference sequence). This CDR3 has 14 residues.

This clone was seen only once. The chain couples TRBV11-3 to TRBJ2-7; TRBD2 might be the D (5 bases). V lost 5 bases, J lost 10 bases, and 15 bases lay in between. Per the germline V gene, CDR1 is SGHNT and CDR2 is YENEEA. CDR3 length equals 12 residues. CDR3 loop: CASSVQDSTQYF. CDR3 nucleotide sequence: TGTGCCAGCAGCGTGCAGGACTCCACACAGTACTTC.

The DNA of the CDR3 is TGTGCCAGTAGTGCATCCAACCGTGGAGGGGCGCAGTATTTT. It translates to CASSASNRGGAQYF. This chain connects TRBV19 to TRBJ2-3; D might be TRBD2 (6 bases). The CDR3 is 14 amino acids. The germline gives CDR1 LNHDA, CDR2 SQIVND (reference sequence). V lost 5 bases and J lost 10, with 19 bases in between.

V usage is TRBV7-8 and J usage is TRBJ2-5, with D perhaps matching TRBD2 (6 bases). V lost 3 bases to trimming and J lost 2 bases, with 10 bases between them. This CDR3 contains 14 residues. CDR1 is SGHVS, CDR2 FQNEAQ, per germline. CDR3 amino acids: CASSFPSVQETQYF. In nucleotides, the CDR3 is TGTGCCAGCAGCTTTCCTAGCGTACAAGAGACCCAGTACTTC.

A word on this clone: Other DNA sequences of this sample code for an identical CDR3. The genes are TRBV25-1 and TRBJ1-5; D possibly corresponds to TRBD1 (6 bases). V gave up 4 bases and J gave up 1 base, with 14 bases separating them. The CDR3 contains 16 residues. CDR1 and CDR2 (germline): MGHDK, SYGVNS. CDR3: CASSAGTPYSNQPQHF. The CDR3, as DNA: TGTGCCAGCAGTGCCGGGACACCTTACAGCAATCAGCCCCAGCATTTT.

The V and J genes are TRBV7-9 and TRBJ2-2, with 7 bases lining up with TRBD2. Germline V CDR1 and CDR2: SEHNR, FQNEAQ (reference sequence). V was clipped by 2 bases and J by 7 bases; unmatched bases: 7. This CDR3 contains 15 residues. The CDR3 bases are TGTGCCAGCAGCTTACTGGCTAGCGGTGGCGGGGAGCTGTTTTTT. Translated, it gives CASSLLASGGGELFF.

The CDR3 nucleotides are TGTGCCAGCAGCTTAGTGGCTAGTCGGGTGGTGAGTTCTTTCTTT. Encoded protein: CASSLVASRVVSSFF. The chain is built from TRBV11-2 and TRBJ1-1; D unresolved. This CDR3 has 15 residues. Trimming cost V 1 base and J 12 bases, with 21 bases left between them. In germline, CDR1 is SGHAT, CDR2 FQNNGV.